The 27 T cell receptor beta chains below come from one sample, sequenced in a study of tumor-infiltrating lymphocytes in primary liver carcinoma. RNA and DNA were co-extracted from approximately 20-30 mg of unsorted bulk tissue. A primer matching the constant region was used to make TCR beta cDNA from 450 to 550 ng of total RNA. ARM-PCR was slightly modified, and three nested multiplex PCR rounds with it gave rise to the TCR beta libraries. Running 9 to 10 cycles apiece, the first two PCR rounds relied on TRBV1-TRBV30 forward primers together with a C-beta reverse primer. TCRdb passed the multiplex PCR reads through MiXCR, listing each CDR3 protein once. Of about 120,000 distinct CDR3 sequences in the sample, around 70% were seen once. Material for sequencing was tumor-adjacent normal liver tissue. These receptors were collected from a woman aged 55-75 years with primary liver carcinoma and hepatitis B virus infection.

Regarding this clonotype: The junction departs from the called germline gene at one end, perhaps through a read error. The V call is TRBV11-2, the J call TRBJ2-5; perhaps TRBD1 as D (6 bases). This CDR3 region has 14 residues. Germline CDR1 and CDR2: SGHAT and FQNNGV. CDR3 amino acids: CVSSFYQGGETQYF. CDR3 nucleotides: TGTGTCAGCAGCTTCTACCAAGGGGGAGAGACCCAGTACTTC.

This clonotype is termed medium-sized (0.01 to 0.1%). The chain has TRBV11-2 and TRBJ1-1; D may be TRBD1 (5 bases). This CDR3 is built from 15 residues. Germline loops: CDR1 SGHAT, CDR2 FQNNGV. V lost 5 bases and J 6 bases, leaving 19 bases between the germline ends. CDR3 DNA sequence: TGTGCCAGCAGCCTATCCCGGTTGATGGGGGCTGAAGCTTTCTTT. This encodes CASSLSRLMGAEAFF. The full variable domain, completed using reference TRBV11-2 and TRBJ1-1, is EAGVAQSPRYKIIEKRQSVAFWCNPISGHATLYWYQQILGQGPKLLIQFQNNGVVDDSQLPKDRFSAERLKGVDSTLKIQPAKLEDSAVYLCASSLSRLMGAEAFFGQGTRLTVV.

This rearrangement joins TRBV7-3 to TRBJ2-3, with 14 bases identical to TRBD2. V lost 4 bases and J lost 8; bases outside the gene matches: 2. The CDR3 sequence is 14 residues long. In germline, CDR1 is SGHTA, CDR2 FQGTGA. CDR3 amino acids: CASSSTSGRGTQYF. CDR3 DNA: TGTGCCAGCAGCTCGACTAGCGGGAGGGGTACGCAGTATTTT.

As to this clonotype: One end of the junction does not line up with germline, which may come from a read error. The rearrangement uses TRBV5-1 and TRBJ2-1; tentatively, D is TRBD1 (5 bases). The length of the CDR3 is 13 residues. Per germline, CDR1 SGHRS and CDR2 YFSETQ. This CDR3 is CAGSLGRAREQFF. Written as DNA, the CDR3 is TGCGCCGGCAGCTTGGGCAGGGCGCGTGAGCAGTTCTTC.

Notes on this clonotype: One end of the junction varies from germline; a read error may be responsible. The DNA for the CDR3 is TGTGCCATCAGCTCACTGGGGGACTACGAACAGTACTTC. It translates to CAISSLGDYEQYF. The chain carries TRBV11-2 and TRBJ2-7; 7 bases line up with TRBD2. This CDR3 region has 13 residues. The germline V gene has CDR1 SGHAT and CDR2 FQNNGV.

Worth noting for this clonotype: One end of the junction is discordant with germline, which a read error may explain. The genes are TRBV6-1 and TRBJ1-6; D remains unclear. Looked up from germline, CDR1 is MNHNS and CDR2 is SASEGT. The CDR3 length is 16 residues. This CDR3 is CTSAGRNPFNTSPLHF. For the CDR3, the DNA is TGTACCAGCGCTGGACGGAACCCGTTCAATACTTCACCCCTCCACTTT.

This CDR3 is CASSLSWSGGTYGYTF. The CDR3 nucleotides read TGTGCCAGCAGTTTATCTTGGTCGGGGGGGACATATGGCTACACCTTC. V gene TRBV28 combines with J gene TRBJ1-2; TRBD1 might be the D (6 bases). CDR1 and CDR2 from the germline V gene are MDHEN and SYDVKM. V lost 1 base and J 5 bases, leaving 17 bases between the germline ends. This CDR3 contains 16 residues.

In regard to this clonotype: This could be a read error, since a much larger clone is one nucleotide away. This chain links TRBV28 with TRBJ2-1; the D gene is possibly TRBD1 (5 bases). The CDR3 has 15 residues. The germline V gene has CDR1 MDHEN and CDR2 SYDVKM. The CDR3, as DNA: TGTGCCAGCAGTACCAGACAGTCCTTTAGAAATGAGCAGTGCTTC. Protein: CASSTRQSFRNEQCF. The variable domain in full, with the rest retrieved from reference TRBV28 and TRBJ2-1, is DVKVTQSSRYLVKRTGEKVFLECVQDMDHENMFWYRQDPGLGLRLIYFSYDVKMKEKGDIPEGYSVSREKKERFSLILESASTNQTSMYLCASSTRQSFRNEQCFGPGTRLTVL.

This sequence joins TRBV6-5 and TRBJ2-3, with D unclear. The V end was cut by 6 bases, the J end by 6 bases, with 16 bases between. The CDR3 loop spans 14 amino acids. CDR1 and CDR2 (germline): MNHEY, SVGAGI. The DNA for the CDR3 is TGTGCCAGCAGAGCACCGATCTCCACGGATACGCAGTATTTT. It yields the protein CASRAPISTDTQYF.

A word on this clonotype: A much bigger clone sits one base away, suggesting this may be a read error. This chain joins TRBV10-3 and TRBJ1-5, with D possibly being TRBD1 (5 bases). The V end was cut by 11 bases, the J end by 4 bases, with 12 bases between. Per the germline V gene, CDR1 is ENHRY and CDR2 is SYGVKD. The length of the CDR3 is 12 residues. The CDR3 loop reads CARRDENQPQHF. The CDR3 bases are TGTGCCCGCCGGGACGAAAATCAGCCCCAGCATTTT.

V and J are TRBV11-1 and TRBJ1-1; D may be TRBD1 (5 bases). The length of the CDR3 is 14 residues. Germline V CDR1 and CDR2: SGHAT, FQDESV (reference sequence). Trimming left V 1 base short and J 4 bases short, with 10 bases between. The CDR3 nucleotides are TGTGCCAGCAGCTTAGAGAGGGGAACCACTGAAGCTTTCTTT. It translates to CASSLERGTTEAFF.

Comment on this clonotype: A single base separates this from a much larger clone, so it may be a read error. This rearrangement joins TRBV5-1 to TRBJ1-5; D possibly corresponds to TRBD1 (6 bases). Germline loops: CDR1 SGHRS, CDR2 YFSETQ. CDR3 length: 15 amino acids. V was trimmed by 4 bases and J by 4 bases, leaving 15 bases between them. The CDR3 spells CASSITGLANQPQHF. In DNA, the CDR3 is TGCGCCAGCAGCATAACAGGGTTGGCAAATCAGCCCCAGCATTTT.

The gene calls are TRBV19 and TRBJ2-1, with D unresolved. In germline, CDR1 is LNHDA, CDR2 SQIVND (reference sequence). The CDR3 totals 14 residues. Deletions cut 3 bases from V and 6 bases from J, with 12 bases between. The CDR3 region has the DNA TGTGCCAGTAGTATTCGCGATTTGTTCAATGAGCAGTTCTTC. This translates into CASSIRDLFNEQFF. The entire variable domain, with the rest obtained from reference TRBV19 and TRBJ2-1, is as follows: DGGITQSPKYLFRKEGQNVTLSCEQNLNHDAMYWYRQDPGQGLRLIYYSQIVNDFQKGDIAEGYSVSREKKESFPLTVTSAQKNPTAFYLCASSIRDLFNEQFFGPGTRLTVL.

As concerns this clonotype: One end of the junction fails to match germline, which may point to a read error. The chain carries TRBV4-1 and TRBJ1-5; TRBD1 matches 8 bases. The closer fit of TRBJ2-3 to the DNA end suggests the J call may be wrong. The CDR3 consists of 17 residues. Germline V lookup: CDR1 MGHRA, CDR2 YSYEKL. The CDR3 sequence is CASNQDVAQGVWQPQYF. CDR3 nucleotide sequence: TGCGCCAGCAACCAAGATGTTGCACAGGGGGTGTGGCAGCCCCAGTATTTT.

This clonotype occurred a few times. A much larger clone sits a single nucleotide away, making a read error possible. The CDR3 loop reads CASSHRTQNTEAFF. The CDR3 DNA sequence: TGCGCCAGCAGCCATAGAACCCAGAACACTGAAGCTTTCTTT. The rearrangement uses TRBV5-1 and TRBJ1-1; D is unresolved. The CDR3 extends over 14 amino acids. Per the germline V gene, CDR1 is SGHRS and CDR2 is YFSETQ. Trimming stripped 4 bases from V and 1 base from J, with 11 bases between. The full variable domain, with the rest looked up from reference TRBV5-1 and TRBJ1-1, is KAGVTQTPRYLIKTRGQQVTLSCSPISGHRSVSWYQQTPGQGLQFLFEYFSETQRNKGNFPGRFSGRQFSNSRSEMNVSTLELGDSALYLCASSHRTQNTEAFFGQGTRLTVV.

This clonotype was seen many times. This sequence joins TRBV14 and TRBJ2-7; unclear D gene. V lost 4 bases and J lost 2, with 18 bases in between. In germline, CDR1 is SGHDN, CDR2 FVKESK. The CDR3 covers 16 residues. Written as DNA, the CDR3 is TGTGCCAGCAGCCCTCGAAGTAGGACCCGACCCTACGAGCAGTACTTC. Its protein is CASSPRSRTRPYEQYF.

Ten or more counts support this clonotype. The chain couples TRBV20-1 to TRBJ1-5; D perhaps matches TRBD1 (5 bases). Trimming left V 0 bases short and J 0 bases short, with 12 bases between. CDR1 and CDR2 from the germline V gene are DFQATT and SNEGSKA (reference sequence). The CDR3 loop spans 16 amino acids. For the CDR3, the DNA is TGCAGTGCTAGAGATCTGGTGACAGCTAGCAATCAGCCCCAGCATTTT. Amino acids: CSARDLVTASNQPQHF.

For the CDR3, the DNA is TGTGCCAGCTCACCCGGGACGCGGACAGCCGGGAACATTCAGTACTTC. Its translation: CASSPGTRTAGNIQYF. The V and J genes are TRBV18 and TRBJ2-4; D is possibly TRBD1 (6 bases). The germline CDR1 and CDR2 sequences are KGHSH and LQKENI. This CDR3 has 16 amino acids. With 3 bases removed from V and 7 bases from J, the gap between germline ends came to 19 bases.

This clonotype appeared a single time. This chain uses TRBV11-2 with TRBJ2-7; the D is unclear. This CDR3 is 15 amino acids long. The V end lost 7 bases, the J end lost 3 bases, and 19 bases lay between the germline ends. Germline CDR1 SGHAT, CDR2 FQNNGV. CDR3 DNA: TGTGCCAGCAACTTTTTGACTGGAGTGATCTACGAGCAGTACTTC. This sequence encodes CASNFLTGVIYEQYF.

For this clonotype: Its ends do not fully match the called genes, so a read error is possible. The gene calls are TRBV29-1 and TRBJ2-3; D is tentatively TRBD1 or TRBD2 (6 bases each). The CDR3 runs to 20 residues. Looked up from germline, CDR1 is SQVTM and CDR2 is ANQGSEA. The CDR3 DNA reads as TGCAGCGTTGAGGGGGGCAACCCGAGCCATAGTGATGATAGCACAAATACGCAGTATTTT. Translated: CSVEGGNPSHSDDSTNTQYF.

This clonotype has a count of ten or more. The V call is TRBV6-5, the J call TRBJ2-1; 11 nucleotides align to TRBD2. From germline, CDR1 is MNHEY and CDR2 SVGAGI. The CDR3 spans 18 residues. The trim removed 3 bases at V and 7 bases at J, leaving 14 bases unmatched. The CDR3 loop is CASSYGRGISGRVNEQFF. CDR3 nucleotide sequence: TGTGCCAGCAGTTATGGGAGGGGAATTAGCGGGAGGGTTAATGAGCAGTTCTTC.

On this clonotype itself: A read error is possible here, since a much larger clone lies one base away. The V gene is TRBV16, the J gene TRBJ1-1; D is undetermined. V was trimmed by 1 base and J by 6 bases, leaving 9 bases between them. Germline V gene lookup returns CDR1 KGHSY and CDR2 FQNENV. This CDR3 has 13 residues. In nucleotides, the CDR3 is TGTGCCAGCAGCCAATTGATGGGCCCTGAAGCTTTCTTT. As protein: CASSQLMGPEAFF.

A word on this clonotype: One junction end does not reproduce the germline sequence, and a read error may be involved. CDR3 amino acids: CASSQDVAQGVWQPQCF. The CDR3 DNA reads as TGCGCCAGCAGCCAAGATGTTGCACAGGGGGTGTGGCAGCCCCAGTGTTTT. The gene calls are TRBV4-1 and TRBJ1-5, with 8 positions matching TRBD1. The CDR3 is 17 residues long. Germline V CDR1 and CDR2: MGHRA, YSYEKL.

This clonotype was seen ten or more times. The CDR3 protein is CASSFGRVNTEAFF. DNA for the CDR3: TGTGCCAGCAGTTTTGGGAGGGTGAACACTGAAGCTTTCTTT. The chain has TRBV28 and TRBJ1-1, with no clear D. The ends were cut back, 3 bases at V and 0 bases at J, with 8 bases in the middle. The germline V gene encodes CDR1 MDHEN and CDR2 SYDVKM. The CDR3 consists of 14 residues.

Regarding this clonotype: This may be a read error: a much more frequent sequence differs by one nucleotide. The V call is TRBV7-3, the J call TRBJ2-2, with 7 bases lining up with TRBD1. The germline CDR1 and CDR2 sequences are SGHTA and FQGTGA. The CDR3 length is 13 residues. DNA for the CDR3: TGTGCCAGCGGCTTGACAGGGACCGGGGAGCTGTTTTTT. As protein: CASGLTGTGELFF.

As concerns this clonotype: At one end the junction does not follow the germline gene, possibly because of a read error. The rearrangement uses TRBV29-1 and TRBJ2-1, with D hard to call. The CDR3 has 15 residues. The V gene's germline CDR1 is SQVTM and CDR2 ANQGSEA. The CDR3 coding sequence is TGCAACGTTGAAGATTTGGCAGGTGAATACAATGAGCAGTCCTTC. Its protein is CNVEDLAGEYNEQSF.

This clonotype was counted only a few times. The chain's CDR3 is CASRPTGTTSSGANVLTF. In DNA form, the CDR3 reads TGTGCCAGCAGACCGACCGGGACTACCTCCTCTGGGGCCAACGTCCTGACTTTC. The gene calls are TRBV28 and TRBJ2-6, with 7 bases that match TRBD2. The ends lost 6 bases at V and 0 bases at J; junction bases unmatched: 11. This CDR3 has 18 amino acids. Germline-derived CDR1 and CDR2 are MDHEN and SYDVKM.